These 22 T cell receptor beta chains originate from one sample sequenced in a study of blood T cells in healthy people across ages (dated by TCRdb to 2015 to 2017). Library creation used 5' RACE. Sequencing took place on an Illumina HiSeq 2500. A second roughly 6 to 12 cycle PCR used a sample-barcoded 5' primer and a J-beta primer mix. The public reads were run again by TCRdb, first through fastp at Q25 and then through MiXCR, and only productive beta chains were kept. Merged by CDR3 protein, the rows form single entries marked with the most common genes and DNA. Counted in this sample were just over 800,000 distinct CDR3 sequences; 62% of them appeared once. The ten biggest clones cover around 30% of the sample. Sequencing was done on a sample of blood. The receptors originated from a man aged 25 to 40 in good health.

This rearrangement joins TRBV27 to TRBJ2-7; 7 bases match TRBD1. J lost 2 bases, V lost 6 bases, and 4 bases had no gene match. The V gene's germline CDR1 is MNHEY and CDR2 SMNVEV (reference sequence). CDR3 length equals 13 residues. The CDR3 sequence is CASSRDSAYEQYF. The CDR3 DNA reads TGTGCCAGCAGCCGGGACAGCGCCTACGAGCAGTACTTC.

This clonotype was found many times. The rearrangement uses TRBV4-2 and TRBJ2-7; TRBD2 matches at 8 bases. The V segment lost 3 bases and the J segment 0 bases; nucleotides outside the gene matches: 4. The CDR3 totals 15 residues. The germline CDR1 and CDR2 sequences are LGHNA and YNFKEQ. The CDR3 reads CASSQESGGSYEQYF. CDR3 DNA sequence: TGTGCCAGCAGCCAGGAAAGCGGGGGCTCCTACGAGCAGTACTTC.

This chain connects TRBV7-2 to TRBJ2-5; D is undetermined. The ends were cut back, 5 bases at V and 6 bases at J, with 10 bases in the middle. Germline CDR1 and CDR2: SGHTA and FQGNSA. The CDR3 contains 12 residues. In DNA, the CDR3 is TGTGCCAGCAGCACCAGTAGGAAGACCCAGTACTTC. Translated, it gives CASSTSRKTQYF.

The genes are TRBV29-1 and TRBJ2-3; 7 bases are a match to TRBD2. The CDR3 contains 11 residues. Trimming at V came to 4 bases and at J to 14 bases, leaving 9 bases not matched to a gene. Germline loops: CDR1 SQVTM, CDR2 ANQGSEA. The CDR3 region has the DNA TGCAGCGTTGTAGATAGCGGCGGGGGGTATTTT. This gives the protein CSVVDSGGGYF.

The chain employs TRBV20-1 and TRBJ2-3, with D possibly matching TRBD2 (7 bases). Trimming cost V 7 bases and J 5 bases, with 19 bases left between them. The CDR3 runs to 14 residues. Germline-derived CDR1 and CDR2 are DFQATT and SNEGSKA (reference sequence). CDR3 loop: CSERRGGVKDTQYF. The CDR3 nucleotides read TGCAGTGAAAGAAGGGGGGGAGTTAAAGATACGCAGTATTTT.

This clonotype appeared a few times. V and J are TRBV25-1 and TRBJ1-4; D unresolved. Trimming took 0 bases from V and 3 from J, leaving 11 bases between them. The CDR3 runs to 16 residues. Looked up from germline, CDR1 is MGHDK and CDR2 is SYGVNS. The DNA of the CDR3 is TGTGCCAGCAGTGAATATGGCCAGACCCCTAATGAAAAACTGTTTTTT. Translating gives CASSEYGQTPNEKLFF.

The rearrangement uses TRBV7-3 and TRBJ2-7; D is undetermined. The V and J ends lost 2 bases and 7 bases respectively, with 12 bases between them. This CDR3 is built from 13 residues. CDR1 SGHTA and CDR2 FQGTGA come from the germline V gene. CDR3 DNA sequence: TGTGCCAGCAGCTTATCAGGTCTCCGTGAGCAGTACTTC. Its translation: CASSLSGLREQYF. The entire variable domain, with the rest obtained from reference TRBV7-3 and TRBJ2-7, is as follows: GAGVSQTPSNKVTEKGKYVELRCDPISGHTALYWYRQSLGQGPEFLIYFQGTGAADDSGLPNDRFFAVRPEGSVSTLKIQRTERGDSAVYLCASSLSGLREQYFGPGTRLTVT.

This sequence joins TRBV7-2 and TRBJ2-7; TRBD2 is a possible D gene (6 bases). V was shortened by 0 bases and J by 2 bases, with 11 bases between the two germline ends. The CDR3 consists of 15 residues. Germline CDR1 SGHTA, CDR2 FQGNSA. The CDR3, as DNA: TGTGCCAGCAGCTTAGCGGGCAGGAGGGCCTACGAGCAGTACTTC. This codes for CASSLAGRRAYEQYF.

Comments on this clonotype: The junction shows a germline mismatch at one end, possibly a read error. This chain links TRBV6-5 with TRBJ2-1; no firm D call. There are 13 residues in the CDR3. CDR1 is MNHEY, CDR2 SVGAGI, per germline. The DNA of the CDR3 is TGTGCCAGCGGTTACTTGTCTCTCGGTGAGCAGTTCTTC. Translation: CASGYLSLGEQFF.

The gene calls are TRBV29-1 and TRBJ1-1, with TRBD1 matching 7 bases. V shed 1 base and J 11 bases; nucleotides not matched to a gene: 10. CDR3 length equals 13 residues. CDR1 is SQVTM, CDR2 ANQGSEA, per germline. The CDR3 region has the DNA TGCAGCGTTGAAGTAGTGGACAGGCCTGCGGCTTTCTTT. Amino acid sequence: CSVEVVDRPAAFF.

This clonotype has just a few counts. The chain couples TRBV28 to TRBJ2-6; D is possibly TRBD1 (6 bases). Germline CDR1 MDHEN, CDR2 SYDVKM. V was shortened by 6 bases and J by 1 base, with 19 bases between the two germline ends. The CDR3 extends over 18 amino acids. As DNA, the CDR3 is TGTGCCAGCAGGAGAACAGGGTTGGTAGGGTCTGGGGCCAACGTCCTGACTTTC. Amino acids: CASRRTGLVGSGANVLTF. The full variable domain, in which reference TRBV28 and TRBJ2-6 provide the parts outside the CDR3, is DVKVTQSSRYLVKRTGEKVFLECVQDMDHENMFWYRQDPGLGLRLIYFSYDVKMKEKGDIPEGYSVSREKKERFSLILESASTNQTSMYLCASRRTGLVGSGANVLTFGAGSRLTVL.

This clonotype was found a few times. The J gene is TRBJ2-4, the V gene TRBV29-1; 8 bases fit TRBD1. In germline, CDR1 is SQVTM, CDR2 ANQGSEA. J gave up 2 bases and V 1 base, and 7 bases lay outside the gene matches. CDR3 size: 16 residues. The CDR3 nucleotides are TGCAGCGTTGAAGGGACAGGGCCTTTACCCAAAAACATTCAGTACTTC. This gives the protein CSVEGTGPLPKNIQYF.

This chain connects TRBV4-3 to TRBJ2-3; D possibly matches TRBD1 or TRBD2 (6 bases each). Germline CDR1 reads LGHNA; CDR2 reads YSLEER. This CDR3 is built from 16 residues. The V end lost 0 bases, the J end lost 1 base, and 11 bases lay between the germline ends. CDR3 DNA: TGCGCCAGCAGCCAAGAATTAAGGGGGGGCACAGATACGCAGTATTTT. Amino acids: CASSQELRGGTDTQYF.

The chain joins TRBV5-1 to TRBJ1-2; 7 positions match TRBD1. This CDR3 is built from 13 residues. The ends lost 4 bases at V and 6 bases at J; junction bases unmatched: 6. CDR1 is SGHRS and CDR2 is YFSETQ in the germline V gene. In DNA, the CDR3 is TGCGCCAGCAGCCCAAGACAGGGCCATGGCTACACCTTC. It yields the protein CASSPRQGHGYTF.

In this sample, this clonotype turned up a few times. This rearrangement joins TRBV5-1 to TRBJ2-1; possible D gene TRBD1, 5 bases. The V gene's germline CDR1 is SGHRS and CDR2 YFSETQ. The CDR3 covers 14 residues. With 0 bases removed from V and 6 bases from J, the gap between germline ends came to 10 bases. The CDR3 is CASSLDRGSNEQFF. In DNA, the CDR3 is TGCGCCAGCAGCTTGGATAGGGGTAGCAATGAGCAGTTCTTC.

V gene TRBV20-1 combines with J gene TRBJ1-2; D remains unclear. Trimming took 0 bases from V and 3 from J, leaving 14 bases between them. This CDR3 contains 15 residues. CDR1 and CDR2 from the germline V gene are DFQATT and SNEGSKA (reference sequence). The CDR3 DNA follows: TGCAGTGCTAGAGACCGGACGGCGGCGGACTATGGCTACACCTTC. As protein: CSARDRTAADYGYTF.

The chain is built from TRBV4-1 and TRBJ1-6; TRBD1 is a possible D gene (6 bases). Germline V gene data show CDR1 as MGHRA and CDR2 as YSYEKL. V lost 1 base and J lost 10, with 14 bases in between. This CDR3 region has 15 residues. The CDR3 loop is CASSQADRQRSPLHF. In DNA form, the CDR3 reads TGCGCCAGCAGCCAAGCTGACAGGCAGCGATCACCCCTCCACTTT.

This rearrangement joins TRBV20-1 to TRBJ2-5, with 8 bases identical to TRBD1. CDR1 and CDR2 (germline): DFQATT, SNEGSKA (reference sequence). The V gene end was trimmed by 6 bases and the J gene end by 5 bases; junction bases not matched to a gene: 11. The CDR3 contains 14 residues. The DNA of the CDR3 is TGCAGTGCCCGTAGGGCAGGGGGCTGGGAGACCCAGTACTTC. It is translated as CSARRAGGWETQYF.

V usage is TRBV10-3 and J usage is TRBJ1-4; 9 nucleotides line up with TRBD1. This CDR3 has 16 amino acids. In germline, CDR1 is ENHRY, CDR2 SYGVKD. J was trimmed by 4 bases and V by 0 bases; bases with no gene match: 3. This chain's CDR3 is CAISESRDRVNEKLFF. The CDR3 DNA reads TGTGCCATCAGTGAGTCCCGGGACAGGGTTAATGAAAAACTGTTTTTT.

This chain uses TRBV7-2 with TRBJ2-7; tentatively, D is TRBD2 (7 bases). CDR1 and CDR2 (germline): SGHTA, FQGNSA. CDR3 length equals 15 residues. Between the trimmed V and J ends, which lost 6 bases and 5 bases, there was a span of 20 bases. The CDR3 DNA sequence: TGTGCCAGCAGTCAAGTAGGGGGGGGCGTCCACGAGCAGTACTTC. Translation: CASSQVGGGVHEQYF.

The chain couples TRBV2 to TRBJ2-5; no firm D call. The DNA end lines up better with TRBJ2-7; the J call may be wrong. CDR3 length: 18 amino acids. Germline lookup yields CDR1 SNHLY and CDR2 FYNNEI. This chain's CDR3 is CASKSQLVRRILAYEQYF. The CDR3 DNA follows: TGTGCCAGCAAGAGTCAGCTAGTCAGGCGGATCTTGGCCTACGAGCAGTACTTC.

The V and J genes are TRBV6-1 and TRBJ2-4; D is undetermined. The CDR3 totals 16 residues. Germline V CDR1 and CDR2: MNHNS, SASEGT. The V end lost 3 bases, the J end lost 0 bases, and 12 bases lay between the germline ends. CDR3 sequence (DNA): TGTGCCAGCAGTGACCTGCAGCCCCTAGCCAAAAACATTCAGTACTTC. Translation: CASSDLQPLAKNIQYF.